This note documents a single T cell receptor (beta chain) sequence. In this sample, this clone turned up a few times. This receptor's antigen is unknown. There are no base qualities to consult, and no much larger clone falls within one base. Different DNA sequences within this sample yield the same CDR3. These data originate in a study of shared clonotypes between healthy human individuals (dated by TCRdb to 2018 to 2021). Notes on the research overall: Two women and three men aged 18 to 49 years were included in the cohort. Per donor, three plates each were used for CD4 naive and CD4 memory, two for CD8 naive, and one for CD8 memory. Blood TCR repertoires of 5 or 6 healthy adults were deeply sequenced to estimate repertoire size and the extent of clonotype sharing between individuals. To increase sequencing depth and limit assay-specific biases, different laboratories used diverse techniques to prepare libraries and sequence TCR repertoires. Each donor's leukapheresis produced roughly between roughly 0.85 and 9.5 billion PBMCs.

Using the deep immunoSEQ assay, multiplex PCR amplified TCR CDR3 regions from genomic DNA. For each cell subset, the extracted genomic DNA was distributed evenly across all wells of several immunoSEQ 96-well plates, and each plate served as one replicate. For sorted subsets, around 0.2 ug genomic DNA, equal to 30,000 or so T cell genomes, was loaded into each replicate PCR. Purified libraries were measured with a Qubit 3.0 fluorometer, size-checked on a Bioanalyzer 2100, and measured again with the KAPA Library Quantification kit. Every immunoSEQ 96-well plate was sequenced on a separate single-read 150-cycle Illumina NextSeq 550 flow cell. Regarding the original processing steps: Because the immunoSEQ output held only junctional sequences and lacked quality scores, the filtering could not match the filtering applied to full-length reads. Sequences were annotated with PyIR, a Python wrapper for IgBLAST v1.9, using IMGT germline references to assign V/J genes and CDR3. Any read was removed if the V/J assignment was weak (E-value above 1e-6), the CDR3 was missing, or the read contained stop codons, out-of-frame junctions, or ambiguous translated residues. V3J clonotypes were defined as sequences sharing the same inferred V gene, J gene, and CDR3 amino acid sequence. Percentage overlap between repertoires was calculated by dividing the number of shared unique clonotypes by the size of the smaller repertoire. Three approaches were used to assess repertoire richness: RTK rarefaction, the Chao1 estimator, and Recon v2.1 estimates of unobserved clonotypes. Generation probabilities for all TCRbeta clonotypes obtained by the gDNA method from a few donors were computed using OLGA. Entries here come from immuneACCESS through TCRdb and include only in-frame sequences with V and J called. Some clones fail to appear in such tables; in the studies checked, an unresolved V gene covers under half of the shortfall, and the cause of the remainder is unknown. V and J calls and clone size follow that table, whereas D and trimming were derived from the DNA. The table for this sample lists approximately 110,000 clones; about 63% of them were counted only once. Just under 25% of the sample is taken by the ten largest.

The germline V gene (reference sequence) specifies PRHDT as CDR1 and FYEKMQ as CDR2. Trimming takes 5 bases from V and 3 bases from J, and the germline ends sit 8 bases apart. Counted from cysteine to phenylalanine, this CDR3 has 12 amino acids. Only the CDR3 region is kept as DNA, spanning 36 bases read in frame from base 1. What the study reported, not specific to this receptor: Because the study included only a small number of donors, the genetic and exposure-history diversity represented was limited. Sharing across a few donors was observed for approximately 5% of naive CD4, under 4% of naive CD8, 2% to 2.5% of memory CD4, and about 0.38% of memory CD8 clonotypes. Naive subsets generally had larger estimated clonotype richness than memory subsets. Higher generation probabilities were observed for clonotypes shared by all four sorted-subset donors than for non-shared clonotypes. Rarefaction of sorted-subset datasets indicated incomplete sequencing despite the large sequencing depth. Sampling was restricted to blood, and TCR repertoires in tissue are likely to differ from TCR repertoires in blood. Pairwise subsampling indicated that sequencing depth was expected to affect the degree of clonotype sharing among donors.

The donors were healthy, HIV-negative adults with no recently reported acute infections or vaccinations. All donors were Caucasian adults living in Nashville, Tennessee, USA. CD8 memory samples were composed of magnetically selected CD45RO+ cells combined with CCR7-negative CD45RA+ effector memory (TemRA) cells. After blood collection by leukapheresis, PBMCs were isolated using Ficoll-Histopaque density gradient centrifugation and then cryopreserved in the vapor phase of liquid nitrogen. Purity and quantity of every magnetically sorted T cell population were checked by analytical flow cytometry. Genomic DNA was isolated from every sorted fraction and measured by UV absorbance on a Nanodrop 2000c.

This clonotype originated in a woman in her twenties or thirties in good health. The rearrangement combines TRBV13 with TRBJ2-7; the D gene remains uncertain. Sample: memory CD8+ T cells sorted from blood. The cell subset or site label, read with the paper, signifies: CD45RO+ cells pooled with CCR7-negative TemRA cells. The DNA sequence is TGTGCCAGCAGCCCCGGTCTCTACGAGCAGTACTTC. Its coded protein is CASSPGLYEQYF.